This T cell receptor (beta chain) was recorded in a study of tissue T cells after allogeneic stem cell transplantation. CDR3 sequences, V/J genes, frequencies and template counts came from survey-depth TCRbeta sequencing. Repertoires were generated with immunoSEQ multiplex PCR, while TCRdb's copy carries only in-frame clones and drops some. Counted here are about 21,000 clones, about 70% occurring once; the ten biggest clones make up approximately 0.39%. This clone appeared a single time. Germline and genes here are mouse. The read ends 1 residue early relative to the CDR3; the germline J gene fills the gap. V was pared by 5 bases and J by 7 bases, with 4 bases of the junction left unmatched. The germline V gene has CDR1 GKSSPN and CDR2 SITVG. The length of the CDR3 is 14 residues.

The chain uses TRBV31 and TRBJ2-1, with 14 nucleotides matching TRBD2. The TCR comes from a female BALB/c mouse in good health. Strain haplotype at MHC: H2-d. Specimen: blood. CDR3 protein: CAWGDWGGDAEQFF. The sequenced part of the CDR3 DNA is TGTGCCTGGGGGGACTGGGGGGGCGACGCTGAGCAGTTC.